The clone carrying this T cell receptor (beta chain) has more than one count but fewer than ten. Its antigen is as yet unknown. The source of the sample is a study of early T cells in non-severe SARS-CoV-2 infection. Across the study: The chains were unpaired, and the sequenced material was bulk RNA from unsorted whole blood. General observations from the study: Private and CD4 specificities were missed by VDJdb matching, skewed to anti-spike CD8.

The CDR3 totals 15 residues. V was clipped by 2 bases and J by 2 bases, with 13 bases between them. The germline CDR1 and CDR2 sequences are SGHAT and FQNNGV. TCRdb re-derived calls from the 5' RACE reads in MiXCR, one entry per CDR3 protein. In the table there are about 54,000 distinct CDR3 sequences, under 8% of which are singletons. Sequencing was performed on whole blood, taken at baseline. The rearrangement joins TRBV11-2 to TRBJ2-7; possibly TRBD2 for D (5 bases). This receptor was obtained from an adult who was a healthcare worker with PCR-confirmed SARS-CoV-2 infection or an uninfected control (not recorded which). The CDR3: CASSLYFGETYEQYF. CDR3 nucleotides: TGTGCCAGCAGCTTATATTTCGGGGAAACCTACGAGCAGTACTTC.